Shown below are 2 T cell receptor beta chains from a single sample sequenced in a study of T-cell memory formation after mild COVID-19. TCRdb independently ran MiXCR on the 5' RACE reads; one entry per CDR3 protein. The table has 250,000 to 300,000 distinct CDR3 sequences, around 15% seen once. The sequenced material came from PBMCs or a T cell subset sorted from them (not recorded which). These receptors originate from a man aged 18-30 years who had mild COVID-19 (a few samples of this study predate the infection). Cell type and time point are not known.

A few counts support this clonotype. The rearrangement joins TRBV7-9 to TRBJ1-6; D call uncertain. CDR1 SEHNR and CDR2 FQNEAQ come from the germline V gene (reference sequence). Trimming removed 5 bases from V and 9 bases from J, with 14 bases in between. The CDR3 length is 14 residues. The CDR3 reads CASSDRSLGSPLHF. The CDR3 nucleotides are TGTGCCAGCAGCGACCGGTCTCTGGGTTCACCCCTCCACTTT.

The rearrangement uses TRBV12-2 and TRBJ2-4; no DNA check was done on the table's D call, TRBD1. TRBV12-2 is a recognized pseudogene. The CDR3 sequence is 20 residues long. CDR3 sequence: CASRTPKERGGDRAKNIQYF. The CDR3 region has the DNA TGTGCAAGTCGCACACCAAAGGAGCGGGGGGGGGACAGGGCCAAAAACATTCAGTACTTC.